This passage covers 32 T cell receptor beta chains from one sample sequenced in a study of PD-1 blockade in mismatch repair-deficient tumors. TCRdb's copy holds only in-frame clones and misses some; the assay was immunoSEQ multiplex PCR. The sample has 40,000 to 60,000 clones, around three quarters seen once. This material consisted of PBMCs, taken before pembrolizumab treatment. The receptor source for this set is an adult with mismatch repair-deficient cancer.

V and J are TRBV2 and TRBJ2-1; 7 bases agree with TRBD1. Germline V gene lookup returns CDR1 SNHLY and CDR2 FYNNEI. V shed 4 bases, J shed 9 bases, and the junction held 6 bases outside the gene matches. CDR3 length: 13 residues. The CDR3 region is CASSGQGLREQFF. The CDR3 DNA follows: TGTGCCAGCAGTGGACAGGGTTTACGTGAGCAGTTCTTC.

This sequence joins TRBV25-1 and TRBJ1-5, with D unclear. V lost 4 bases, J lost 7 bases, and 5 bases lay in between. This CDR3 is built from 11 residues. Germline V CDR1 and CDR2: MGHDK, SYGVNS. CDR3 DNA: TGTGCCAGCAGTGCAGGACAGCCCCAGCATTTT. As protein: CASSAGQPQHF. The full variable domain, completed using reference TRBV25-1 and TRBJ1-5, is EADIYQTPRYLVIGTGKKITLECSQTMGHDKMYWYQQDPGMELHLIHYSYGVNSTEKGDLSSESTVSRIRTEHFPLTLESARPSHTSQYLCASSAGQPQHFGDGTRLSIL.

This clone was seen a few times. The chain links TRBV7-2 to TRBJ2-7, with unresolved D. CDR3 length: 15 amino acids. V was pared by 1 base and J by 0 bases, with 10 bases between. Germline V gives CDR1 SGHTA, CDR2 FQGNSA. CDR3: CASSLGYSYSYEQYF. The CDR3 coding sequence is TGTGCCAGCAGCTTAGGTTATAGCTACTCCTACGAGCAGTACTTC. Using reference TRBV7-2 and TRBJ2-7 for the parts outside the CDR3, the full variable domain is GAGVSQSPSNKVTEKGKDVELRCDPISGHTALYWYRQSLGQGLEFLIYFQGNSAPDKSGLPSDRFSAERTGGSVSTLTIQRTQQEDSAVYLCASSLGYSYSYEQYFGPGTRLTVT.

This chain links TRBV9 with TRBJ1-3; 8 nucleotides agree with TRBD1. The CDR3 sequence is 14 residues long. CDR1 is SGDLS, CDR2 YYNGEE, per germline. J was trimmed by 5 bases and V by 3 bases; bases with no gene match: 4. CDR3 residues: CASSGRTGRNTIYF. Here the CDR3 DNA reads TGTGCCAGCAGCGGTCGGACAGGGCGAAACACCATATATTTT.

There are a few counts of this clone. The chain couples TRBV11-3 to TRBJ2-7; D possibly uses TRBD1 or TRBD2 (6 bases each). CDR3 length equals 15 residues. CDR1 and CDR2 from the germline V gene are SGHNT and YENEEA. The ends were cut back, 2 bases at V and 2 bases at J, with 13 bases in the middle. CDR3 coding DNA: TGTGCCAGCAGCTTAATTGTCGGGGGCACCTACGAGCAGTACTTC. As protein: CASSLIVGGTYEQYF.

V usage is TRBV11-1 and J usage is TRBJ2-1; 11 positions match TRBD2. Germline lookup yields CDR1 SGHAT and CDR2 FQDESV (reference sequence). The J segment lost 4 bases and the V segment lost 2 bases, leaving 4 bases of the junction unmatched. This CDR3 is 16 amino acids long. CDR3 DNA sequence: TGTGCCAGCAGCTTAACCGGGACTAGCGGTTACAATGAGCAGTTCTTC. Translation: CASSLTGTSGYNEQFF.

The chain employs TRBV6-4 and TRBJ2-1, with TRBD1 matching 8 bases. V was pared by 3 bases and J by 2 bases, with 15 bases of the junction left unmatched. Germline assignment: CDR1 MRHNA and CDR2 SNTAGT. The CDR3 covers 19 residues. DNA for the CDR3: TGTGCCAGCAGTGAGTTTTGGACAGGGACCTCTCCTACCTACAATGAGCAGTTCTTC. Translation: CASSEFWTGTSPTYNEQFF.

The J gene is TRBJ1-3, the V gene TRBV9, with D possibly TRBD1 on 5 matching bases. Germline values: CDR1 SGDLS, CDR2 YYNGEE. This CDR3 region has 14 residues. V lost 4 bases and J 3 bases, leaving 11 bases between the germline ends. Here the CDR3 DNA reads TGTGCCAGCAGCCCCCAGACAGTTGGAAACACCATATATTTT. Translating gives CASSPQTVGNTIYF.

This clone was counted between two and nine times. J is TRBJ1-4 and V is TRBV15; TRBD1 matches at 7 bases. V was pared by 4 bases and J by 3 bases, with 5 bases of the junction left unmatched. The CDR3 is 15 residues long. Germline CDR1 and CDR2: LNHNV and YYDKDF (reference sequence). DNA for the CDR3: TGTGCCACCAGCACCGACAGGGAGGCTAATGAAAAACTGTTTTTT. This sequence encodes CATSTDREANEKLFF.

This chain links TRBV11-3 with TRBJ2-3; possible D gene TRBD2, 5 bases. Germline CDR1 SGHNT, CDR2 YENEEA. V was shortened by 0 bases and J by 7 bases, with 5 bases between the two germline ends. The CDR3 sequence is 12 residues long. The CDR3 nucleotides read TGTGCCAGCAGCTTAGAGGACTATACGCAGTATTTT. Its protein product is CASSLEDYTQYF.

This chain joins TRBV4-1 and TRBJ2-1, with D perhaps matching TRBD1 (5 bases). CDR1 is MGHRA and CDR2 is YSYEKL in the germline V gene. CDR3 length equals 18 residues. Trimming removed 0 bases at V and 0 bases at J, with 15 bases between. The chain's CDR3 is CASSQDGASRASYNEQFF. In DNA, the CDR3 is TGCGCCAGCAGCCAAGATGGGGCTAGTAGGGCCTCCTACAATGAGCAGTTCTTC.

The V call is TRBV28, the J call TRBJ2-1; TRBD1 might be the D (6 bases). Between the trimmed V and J ends, which lost 6 bases and 4 bases, there was a span of 19 bases. This CDR3 contains 16 residues. From germline, CDR1 is MDHEN and CDR2 SYDVKM. The CDR3 spells CASSSLGRGEYNEQFF. The CDR3 nucleotides are TGTGCCAGCAGCTCGTTGGGCAGGGGCGAATACAATGAGCAGTTCTTC.

The chain links TRBV6-5 to TRBJ2-1; 10 bases fit TRBD2. J was trimmed by 8 bases and V by 5 bases; bases with no gene match: 9. This CDR3 region has 15 residues. Germline V lookup: CDR1 MNHEY, CDR2 SVGAGI. DNA for the CDR3: TGTGCCAGCAGTCCCTCGAGCGGGAGGGCCCATGAGCAGTTCTTC. This gives the protein CASSPSSGRAHEQFF.

About this clone itself: Other nucleotide sequences from this sample produce the same CDR3. The V and J genes are TRBV7-9 and TRBJ1-2, with 8 bases matching TRBD1. V trimming: 5 bases; J trimming: 5 bases; junction bases outside the gene matches: 13. The CDR3 has 16 amino acids. Germline values: CDR1 SEHNR, CDR2 FQNEAQ (reference sequence). The CDR3 DNA sequence: TGTGCCAGCAGCGTCACCGGGACAGGATTGGAATATGGCTACACCTTC. Amino acids: CASSVTGTGLEYGYTF.

This chain connects TRBV27 to TRBJ1-1; TRBD1 matches at 9 bases. This CDR3 is built from 15 residues. The V segment lost 3 bases and the J segment 0 bases; nucleotides outside the gene matches: 2. Germline values: CDR1 MNHEY, CDR2 SMNVEV (reference sequence). CDR3 protein: CASSFRTGVNTEAFF. CDR3 nucleotides: TGTGCCAGCAGTTTCAGGACAGGGGTGAACACTGAAGCTTTCTTT.

This sequence joins TRBV6-5 and TRBJ2-2; D gene ambiguous. CDR3 length: 13 residues. Trimming pared 8 bases from V and 1 base from J, leaving 8 bases between. Germline V gives CDR1 MNHEY, CDR2 SVGAGI. This CDR3 reads CASQVGNTGELFF. CDR3 nucleotide sequence: TGTGCCAGCCAGGTCGGGAACACCGGGGAGCTGTTTTTT.

The rearrangement links TRBV5-6 to TRBJ2-2, with 10 bases lining up with TRBD2. Germline trimming cut 4 bases from V and 7 bases from J; bases unmatched to any gene: 7. Germline V CDR1 and CDR2: SGHDT, YYEEEE. The CDR3 runs 15 residues. CDR3 DNA: TGTGCCAGCAGCCCTAGCGGGAGCTATGGCGGGGAGCTGTTTTTT. Its translation is CASSPSGSYGGELFF.

V usage is TRBV11-1 and J usage is TRBJ2-7; D gene ambiguous. CDR1 and CDR2 from the germline V gene are SGHAT and FQDESV (reference sequence). Between the trimmed V and J ends, which lost 1 base and 6 bases, there was a span of 19 bases. The CDR3 is 16 amino acids. This CDR3 reads CASSLVVRPGLSEQYF. The DNA of the CDR3 is TGTGCCAGCAGCTTAGTCGTTAGGCCCGGCTTAAGCGAGCAGTACTTC.

The chain recombines TRBV10-1 with TRBJ2-5, with D perhaps TRBD1 or TRBD2 (5 bases each). The V gene lost 0 bases and the J gene lost 5 bases, with 13 bases spanning the gap. Germline-derived CDR1 and CDR2 are WNHNN and SYGVQD (reference sequence). The CDR3 has 15 residues. CDR3 residues: CASSESGAGSETQYF. CDR3 nucleotides: TGCGCCAGCAGTGAGTCGGGAGCAGGGAGTGAGACCCAGTACTTC.

The rearrangement links TRBV6-1 to TRBJ1-2; tentatively, D is TRBD1 (6 bases). The CDR3 has 15 amino acids. Per germline, CDR1 MNHNS and CDR2 SASEGT. With 7 bases removed from V and 4 bases from J, the gap between germline ends came to 19 bases. CDR3 region: CASKPGGGDSYGYTF. DNA of the CDR3: TGTGCCAGCAAACCGGGAGGGGGAGATAGCTATGGCTACACCTTC.

The V gene is TRBV4-3, the J gene TRBJ2-1; TRBD2 matches 7 bases. V trimming: 4 bases; J trimming: 16 bases; junction bases outside the gene matches: 7. This CDR3 has 11 amino acids. Per germline, CDR1 LGHNA and CDR2 YSLEER. The CDR3 protein is CASSPRDYSFF. The CDR3, as DNA: TGCGCCAGCAGCCCCCGGGACTACTCCTTCTTC.

The chain uses TRBV5-6 and TRBJ2-1; D uncertain. Trimming shortened V by 2 bases and J by 7 bases, and 7 bases separated the two germline ends. Germline CDR1 SGHDT, CDR2 YYEEEE. The CDR3 loop spans 12 amino acids. The CDR3 sequence is CASSLSGNEQFF. The CDR3 DNA is TGTGCCAGCAGCTTATCAGGAAATGAGCAGTTCTTC. Full variable domain (remainder filled in from reference TRBV5-6 and TRBJ2-1): DAGVTQSPTHLIKTRGQQVTLRCSPKSGHDTVSWYQQALGQGPQFIFQYYEEEERQRGNFPDRFSGHQFPNYSSELNVNALLLGDSALYLCASSLSGNEQFFGPGTRLTVL.

The chain combines TRBV12-5 with TRBJ2-3, with a possible D match to TRBD1 (6 bases). V dropped 4 bases and J dropped 8 bases, with 19 bases sitting between them. The germline V gene encodes CDR1 LGHNT and CDR2 FRNRAP. The CDR3 is 15 residues long. The CDR3 DNA follows: TGTGCTAGTGGTTGGCAGGACAGTGGGGGCGGTACGCAGTATTTT. Protein product: CASGWQDSGGGTQYF.

The J gene is TRBJ2-1, the V gene TRBV29-1, with 9 positions matching TRBD1. Germline assignment: CDR1 SQVTM and CDR2 ANQGSEA. V dropped 6 bases and J dropped 7; count of bases not matched to a gene: 1. The CDR3 is made up of 11 amino acids. The CDR3 DNA follows: TGCAGCGTCGGACAGGGGAATGAGCAGTTCTTC. Residues: CSVGQGNEQFF.

The chain uses TRBV9 and TRBJ2-1; possible D gene TRBD2, 6 bases. The V end lost 6 bases, the J end lost 0 bases, and 16 bases lay between the germline ends. The CDR3 has 16 amino acids. Germline V CDR1 and CDR2: SGDLS, YYNGEE. The CDR3 is CASTGGVLPSYNEQFF. The CDR3, as DNA: TGTGCCAGCACTGGAGGGGTTCTCCCCTCCTACAATGAGCAGTTCTTC.

This clone was seen once. J is TRBJ2-3 and V is TRBV10-2; TRBD2 aligns across 13 bases. The CDR3 runs 16 residues. With 8 bases clipped from V and 0 bases from J, the junction kept 5 bases outside the gene matches. Germline V gene lookup returns CDR1 WSHSY and CDR2 SAAADI. This chain's CDR3 is CASGLAGAISTDTQYF. CDR3 coding DNA: TGCGCCAGCGGACTAGCGGGAGCAATAAGCACAGATACGCAGTATTTT.

This chain uses TRBV30 with TRBJ1-5, with D possibly matching TRBD1 (6 bases). Germline lookup yields CDR1 GTSNPN and CDR2 SVGIG (reference sequence). The CDR3 has 15 amino acids. V gave up 2 bases and J gave up 6 bases, with 17 bases separating them. The CDR3 loop is CAWSRTGLGGQPQHF. The CDR3 DNA is TGTGCCTGGAGTCGCACAGGGCTGGGGGGTCAGCCCCAGCATTTT.

On this clone itself: A junction boundary mismatches the germline segment, possibly from a read error. The chain carries TRBV9 and TRBJ1-3; D unclear. The CDR3 runs to 15 residues. Germline V gene sequence: CDR1 SGDLS, CDR2 YYNGEE. Written as DNA, the CDR3 is TGTGCCAGCAGCGTAGAGGTCTACTCTGGGAACACCATATATTTT. Protein product: CASSVEVYSGNTIYF.

V is TRBV5-1 and J is TRBJ1-2; 9 nucleotides line up with TRBD1. Per the germline V gene, CDR1 is SGHRS and CDR2 is YFSETQ. The CDR3 runs 15 residues. Trimming cost V 5 bases and J 7 bases; bases outside gene matches: 12. The CDR3 is CASRRSQDRGLGYTF. The CDR3, as DNA: TGCGCCAGCAGACGATCCCAGGACAGGGGACTTGGCTACACCTTC.

The J gene is TRBJ2-7, the V gene TRBV29-1, with 10 bases identical to TRBD2. The germline V gene encodes CDR1 SQVTM and CDR2 ANQGSEA. Unmatched junction bases numbered 2, after V lost 3 bases and J lost 6 bases. The CDR3 is made up of 12 amino acids. The CDR3 nucleotides read TGCAGCGTTGAGGGACTAGCGTTCGAGCAGTACTTC. This codes for CSVEGLAFEQYF.

There are a few counts of this clone. The CDR3, as DNA: TGTGCCAGCAGTCCCACCCGGGGGGGCTTCACGGGCGGGGAGCTGTTTTTT. This sequence encodes CASSPTRGGFTGGELFF. The rearrangement links TRBV27 to TRBJ2-2, with 8 positions matching TRBD2. The germline gives CDR1 MNHEY, CDR2 SMNVEV (reference sequence). V gave up 5 bases and J gave up 7 bases; unmatched junction bases: 15. The CDR3 extends over 17 amino acids.

This chain joins TRBV30 and TRBJ1-2; D gene unclear. Trimming took off 5 bases at V and 7 bases at J, with 11 bases between the two ends. This CDR3 region has 11 residues. Germline V gene data show CDR1 as GTSNPN and CDR2 as SVGIG (reference sequence). CDR3 in amino acids: CAWDLSGGYTF. The DNA for the CDR3 is TGTGCCTGGGACCTTTCGGGTGGCTACACCTTC.